These T cell receptor beta chains were read from a single sample in a study of blood T cells in healthy people across ages. TCRdb called the 5' RACE reads again in MiXCR, with one record for every CDR3 protein. This repertoire shows some 920,000 distinct CDR3 sequences, 51% found once; its top ten account for about 21%. The material sequenced was blood. These TCRs come from a woman aged 60-75 years in good health. The CDR3 runs from the conserved cysteine through the conserved F or W. A D gene is named only where the DNA matches it firmly. A row's size may be missing; if present it is once, few, many or a size class.

V: TRBV10-3
size: -
D: -
J: TRBJ2-7
CDR3: CAISGIPDYNEQYF
DNA: TGTGCCATCAGCGGAATTCCTGACTACAATGAGCAGTACTTC

V: TRBV12-3/TRBV12-4
size: few
D: -
J: TRBJ2-7
CDR3: CASSLSRESSEQYF
DNA: TGTGCCAGCAGTTTGTCCCGCGAATCCAGTGAGCAGTACTTC

V: TRBV4-1
size: few
D: -
J: TRBJ1-5
CDR3: CASSQERTSNQPQHF
DNA: TGCGCCAGCAGCCAAGAAAGAACGAGCAATCAGCCCCAGCATTTT

V: TRBV20-1
size: -
D: -
J: TRBJ2-7
CDR3: CSARDYRWEQYF
DNA: TGCAGTGCTAGAGATTATCGGTGGGAGCAGTACTTC

V: TRBV11-1
size: -
D: TRBD2
J: TRBJ2-1
CDR3: CASSSPTRALLTSGRWFYNEQFF
DNA: TGTGCCAGCAGCTCCCCTACGCGGGCGCTGTTGACTAGCGGGAGGTGGTTCTACAATGAGCAGTTCTTC

V: TRBV27
size: -
D: -
J: TRBJ2-7
CDR3: CASSYSSQNYEQYF
DNA: TGTGCCAGCAGTTATAGCAGTCAGAACTACGAGCAGTACTTC

V: TRBV27
size: few
D: TRBD1
J: TRBJ2-5
CDR3: CASSFRTGGRETQYF
DNA: TGTGCCAGCAGTTTTCGGACAGGGGGCAGGGAGACCCAGTACTTC

V: TRBV4-1
size: -
D: -
J: TRBJ2-1
CDR3: CASSQVTSLMGEQFF
DNA: TGCGCCAGCAGCCAAGTTACTAGTCTGATGGGTGAGCAGTTCTTC

V: TRBV11-3
size: few
D: -
J: TRBJ2-1
CDR3: CASSNHNEQFF
DNA: TGTGCCAGCAGCAACCACAATGAGCAGTTCTTC

V: TRBV20-1
size: -
D: -
J: TRBJ2-5
CDR3: CSARPLFGQETQYF
DNA: TGCAGTGCTAGGCCCCTCTTTGGGCAAGAGACCCAATACTTC

V: TRBV4-1
size: -
D: TRBD2
J: TRBJ2-1
CDR3: CASSHLPTSGSADEQFF
DNA: TGCGCCAGCAGCCACCTTCCGACTAGCGGGAGTGCCGATGAGCAGTTCTTC

V: TRBV24-1
size: -
D: -
J: TRBJ2-3
CDR3: CATKMTSADTQYF
DNA: TGTGCCACGAAAATGACTAGTGCAGATACGCAGTATTTT

V: TRBV7-9
size: few
D: -
J: TRBJ2-3
CDR3: CASSSATGGTDTQYF
DNA: TGTGCCAGCAGCTCCGCGACTGGGGGCACAGATACGCAGTATTTT

V: TRBV5-1
size: -
D: -
J: TRBJ1-5
CDR3: CASSLGGGSNRPQHF
DNA: TGCGCCAGCAGCTTGGGGGGTGGAAGCAATCGGCCCCAGCATTTT

V: TRBV28
size: many
D: TRBD2
J: TRBJ2-3
CDR3: CASREIAGGGSTDTQYF
DNA: TGTGCCAGCAGAGAGATAGCGGGAGGGGGGAGCACAGATACGCAGTATTTT

V: TRBV13
size: few
D: -
J: TRBJ2-7
CDR3: CASSLNQGIRYEQYF
DNA: TGTGCCAGCAGCTTAAACCAGGGGATACGCTACGAGCAGTACTTC

V: TRBV20-1
size: many
D: -
J: TRBJ2-7
CDR3: CSARWGARSGQQYF
DNA: TGCAGTGCTAGATGGGGGGCCAGGTCGGGCCAGCAGTACTTC

V: TRBV27
size: -
D: TRBD1
J: TRBJ1-2
CDR3: CASSFYGQGANYGYTF
DNA: TGTGCCAGCAGTTTTTACGGACAGGGGGCTAACTATGGCTACACCTTC

V: TRBV4-2
size: -
D: TRBD2
J: TRBJ2-1
CDR3: CASSQEVREVRNEQFF
DNA: TGTGCCAGCAGCCAAGAGGTGCGGGAGGTCAGGAATGAGCAGTTCTTC

V: TRBV4-1
size: -
D: -
J: TRBJ2-7
CDR3: CASSRSTGSYEQYF
DNA: TGCGCCAGCAGCCGGAGCACCGGGAGCTACGAGCAGTACTTC

V: TRBV27
size: -
D: -
J: TRBJ2-2
CDR3: CASSSLRTGELFF
DNA: TGTGCCAGCAGTTCTCTCAGAACCGGGGAGCTGTTTTTT

V: TRBV5-1
size: -
D: -
J: TRBJ2-5
CDR3: CASSLVQEGETQYF
DNA: TGCGCCAGCAGCTTGGTTCAGGAGGGAGAGACCCAGTACTTC

V: TRBV20-1
size: -
D: -
J: TRBJ2-7
CDR3: CSARGALAEQYF
DNA: TGCAGTGCTAGGGGGGCTCTAGCCGAGCAGTACTTC

V: TRBV6-4
size: -
D: -
J: TRBJ2-7
CDR3: CASSDDGGLSYEQYF
DNA: TGTGCCAGCAGTGACGATGGGGGTCTCTCCTACGAGCAGTACTTC

V: TRBV4-2
size: few
D: TRBD1
J: TRBJ1-2
CDR3: CASTMDRGFDYGYTF
DNA: TGTGCCAGCACCATGGACAGGGGATTCGACTATGGCTACACCTTC

V: TRBV7-9
size: -
D: TRBD2
J: TRBJ2-1
CDR3: CASLWGAELAGVVDEQFF
DNA: TGTGCCAGCCTATGGGGGGCGGAACTAGCGGGAGTTGTAGATGAGCAGTTCTTC

V: TRBV27
size: -
D: -
J: TRBJ1-6
CDR3: CASSLRRNSPLHF
DNA: TGTGCCAGCAGTTTGAGAAGGAATTCACCCCTCCACTTT

V: TRBV29-1
size: few
D: TRBD1
J: TRBJ2-7
CDR3: CSARTGQRYEQYF
DNA: TGCAGCGCACGGACAGGGCAGAGGTACGAGCAGTACTTC

V: TRBV20-1
size: -
D: TRBD1
J: TRBJ2-7
CDR3: CSARAVGQGYEQYF
DNA: TGCAGTGCTAGGGCCGTGGGACAGGGGTACGAGCAGTACTTC